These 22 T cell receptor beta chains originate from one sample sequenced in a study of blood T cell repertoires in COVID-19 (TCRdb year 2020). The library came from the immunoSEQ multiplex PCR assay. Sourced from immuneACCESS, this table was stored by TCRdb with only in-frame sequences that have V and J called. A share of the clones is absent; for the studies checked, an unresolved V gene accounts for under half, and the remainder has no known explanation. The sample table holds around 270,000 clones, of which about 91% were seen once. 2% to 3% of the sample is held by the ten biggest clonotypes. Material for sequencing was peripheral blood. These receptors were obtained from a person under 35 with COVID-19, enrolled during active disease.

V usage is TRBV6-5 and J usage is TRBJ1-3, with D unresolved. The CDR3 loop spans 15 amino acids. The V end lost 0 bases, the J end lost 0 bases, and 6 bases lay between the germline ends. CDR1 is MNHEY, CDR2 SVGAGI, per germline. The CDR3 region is CASSYSGSSGNTIYF. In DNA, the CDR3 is TGTGCCAGCAGTTACTCGGGGAGCTCTGGAAACACCATATATTTT.

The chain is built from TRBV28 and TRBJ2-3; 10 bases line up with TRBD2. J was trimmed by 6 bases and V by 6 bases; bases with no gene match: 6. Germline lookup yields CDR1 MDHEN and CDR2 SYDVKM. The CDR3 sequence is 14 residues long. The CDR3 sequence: CASRSSGRGDTQYF. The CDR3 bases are TGTGCCAGCAGGTCTAGCGGGAGAGGGGATACGCAGTATTTT. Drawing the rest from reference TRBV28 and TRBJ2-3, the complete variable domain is DVKVTQSSRYLVKRTGEKVFLECVQDMDHENMFWYRQDPGLGLRLIYFSYDVKMKEKGDIPEGYSVSREKKERFSLILESASTNQTSMYLCASRSSGRGDTQYFGPGTRLTVL.

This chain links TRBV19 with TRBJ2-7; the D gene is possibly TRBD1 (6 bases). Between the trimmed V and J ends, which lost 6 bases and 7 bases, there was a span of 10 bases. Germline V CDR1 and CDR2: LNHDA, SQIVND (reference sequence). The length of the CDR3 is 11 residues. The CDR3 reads CASRGTGEQYF. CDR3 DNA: TGTGCCAGTAGGGGAACAGGGGAGCAGTACTTC. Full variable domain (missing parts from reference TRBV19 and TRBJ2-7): DGGITQSPKYLFRKEGQNVTLSCEQNLNHDAMYWYRQDPGQGLRLIYYSQIVNDFQKGDIAEGYSVSREKKESFPLTVTSAQKNPTAFYLCASRGTGEQYFGPGTRLTVT.

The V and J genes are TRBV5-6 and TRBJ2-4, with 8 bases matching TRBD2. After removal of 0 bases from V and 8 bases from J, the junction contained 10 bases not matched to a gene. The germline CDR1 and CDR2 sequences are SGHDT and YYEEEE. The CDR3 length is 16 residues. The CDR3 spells CASSLGTSSLGDIQYF. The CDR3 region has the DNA TGTGCCAGCAGCTTGGGGACTAGCTCGTTGGGGGACATTCAGTACTTC.

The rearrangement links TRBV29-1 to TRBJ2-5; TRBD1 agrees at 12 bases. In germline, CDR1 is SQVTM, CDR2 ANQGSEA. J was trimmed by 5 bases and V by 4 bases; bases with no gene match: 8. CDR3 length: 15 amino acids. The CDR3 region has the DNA TGCAGCGTTGCCCTCGGGACAGGGGGCGCGGAGACCCAGTACTTC. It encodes CSVALGTGGAETQYF.

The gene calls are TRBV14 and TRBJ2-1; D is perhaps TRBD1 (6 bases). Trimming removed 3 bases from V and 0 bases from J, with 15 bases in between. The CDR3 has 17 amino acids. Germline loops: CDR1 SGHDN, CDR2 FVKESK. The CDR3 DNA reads TGTGCCAGCAGCCAGTACAGGGCCTCGAGCTCCTACAATGAGCAGTTCTTC. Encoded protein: CASSQYRASSSYNEQFF.

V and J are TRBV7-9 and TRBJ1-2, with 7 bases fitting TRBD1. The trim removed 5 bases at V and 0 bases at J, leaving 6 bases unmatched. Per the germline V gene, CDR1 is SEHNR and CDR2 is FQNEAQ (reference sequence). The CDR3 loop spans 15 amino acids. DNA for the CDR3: TGTGCCAGCAGCCCCACGGGGACAGCTAACTATGGCTACACCTTC. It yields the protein CASSPTGTANYGYTF.

In nucleotides, the CDR3 is TGTGCCAGCATGGACGCTAGCGGGACCTACAATGAGCAGTTCTTC. This gives the protein CASMDASGTYNEQFF. The rearrangement joins TRBV5-6 to TRBJ2-1; TRBD2 agrees at 9 bases. Trimming cost V 6 bases and J 2 bases; bases outside gene matches: 6. Germline V gene sequence: CDR1 SGHDT, CDR2 YYEEEE. The CDR3 sequence is 15 residues long. The entire variable domain, with the rest obtained from reference TRBV5-6 and TRBJ2-1, is as follows: DAGVTQSPTHLIKTRGQQVTLRCSPKSGHDTVSWYQQALGQGPQFIFQYYEEEERQRGNFPDRFSGHQFPNYSSELNVNALLLGDSALYLCASMDASGTYNEQFFGPGTRLTVL.

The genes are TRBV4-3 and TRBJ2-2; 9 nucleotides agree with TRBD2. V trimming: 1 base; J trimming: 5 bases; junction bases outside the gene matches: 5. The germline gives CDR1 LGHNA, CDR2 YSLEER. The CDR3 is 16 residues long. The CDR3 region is CASSQVSGSETGELFF. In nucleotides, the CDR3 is TGCGCCAGCAGCCAAGTTAGCGGGAGTGAAACCGGGGAGCTGTTTTTT.

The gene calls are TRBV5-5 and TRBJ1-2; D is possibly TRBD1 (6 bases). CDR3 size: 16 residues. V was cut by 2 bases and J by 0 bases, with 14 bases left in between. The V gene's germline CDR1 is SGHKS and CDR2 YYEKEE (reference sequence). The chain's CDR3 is CASSLSTGTTNYGYTF. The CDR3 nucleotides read TGTGCCAGCAGCTTATCAACAGGGACGACTAACTATGGCTACACCTTC.

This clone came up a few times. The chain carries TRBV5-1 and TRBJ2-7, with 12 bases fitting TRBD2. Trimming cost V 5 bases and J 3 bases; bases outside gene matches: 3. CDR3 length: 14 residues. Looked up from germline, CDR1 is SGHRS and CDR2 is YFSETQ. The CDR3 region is CASRQGLAGYEQYF. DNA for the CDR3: TGCGCCAGCAGACAGGGACTAGCGGGCTACGAGCAGTACTTC.

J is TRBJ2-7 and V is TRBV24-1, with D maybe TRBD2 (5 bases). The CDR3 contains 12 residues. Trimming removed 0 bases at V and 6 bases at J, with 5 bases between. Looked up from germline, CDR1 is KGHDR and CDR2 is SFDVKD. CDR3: CATSDLAGEQYF. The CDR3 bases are TGTGCCACCAGTGATTTGGCGGGCGAGCAGTACTTC.

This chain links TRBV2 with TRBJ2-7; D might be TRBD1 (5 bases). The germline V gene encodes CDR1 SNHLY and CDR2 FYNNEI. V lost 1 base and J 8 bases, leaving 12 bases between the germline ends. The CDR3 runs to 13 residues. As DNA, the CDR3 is TGTGCCAGCAGTGAAGTGTCAGGGCTGAAGCAGTACTTC. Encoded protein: CASSEVSGLKQYF.

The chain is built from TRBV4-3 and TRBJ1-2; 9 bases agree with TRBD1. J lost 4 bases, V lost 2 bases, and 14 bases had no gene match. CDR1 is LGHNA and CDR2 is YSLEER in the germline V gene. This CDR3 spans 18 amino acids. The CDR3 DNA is TGCGCCAGCAGCCAACTCATCGGGTCCGGGACAGGGATCTATGGCTACACCTTC. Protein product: CASSQLIGSGTGIYGYTF.

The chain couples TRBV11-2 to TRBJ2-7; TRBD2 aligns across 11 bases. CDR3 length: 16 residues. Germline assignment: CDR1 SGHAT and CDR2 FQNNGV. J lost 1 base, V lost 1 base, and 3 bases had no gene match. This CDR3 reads CASSLVLAGASYEQYF. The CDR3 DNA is TGTGCCAGCAGCTTAGTACTAGCGGGAGCATCCTACGAGCAGTACTTC. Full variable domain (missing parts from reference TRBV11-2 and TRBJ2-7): EAGVAQSPRYKIIEKRQSVAFWCNPISGHATLYWYQQILGQGPKLLIQFQNNGVVDDSQLPKDRFSAERLKGVDSTLKIQPAKLEDSAVYLCASSLVLAGASYEQYFGPGTRLTVT.

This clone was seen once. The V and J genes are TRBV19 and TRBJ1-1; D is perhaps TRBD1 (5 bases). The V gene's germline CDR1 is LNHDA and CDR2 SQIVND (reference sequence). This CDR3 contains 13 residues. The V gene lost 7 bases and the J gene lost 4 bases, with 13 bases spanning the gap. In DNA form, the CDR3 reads TGTGCCAGTAAGGTGGGGCAGAGCACTGAAGCTTTCTTT. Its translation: CASKVGQSTEAFF.

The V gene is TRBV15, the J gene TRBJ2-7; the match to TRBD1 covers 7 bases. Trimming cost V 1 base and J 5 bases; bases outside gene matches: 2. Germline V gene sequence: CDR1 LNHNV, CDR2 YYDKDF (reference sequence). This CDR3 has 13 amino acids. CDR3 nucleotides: TGTGCCACCAGCAGAGGACAGGGCGACGAGCAGTACTTC. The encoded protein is CATSRGQGDEQYF.

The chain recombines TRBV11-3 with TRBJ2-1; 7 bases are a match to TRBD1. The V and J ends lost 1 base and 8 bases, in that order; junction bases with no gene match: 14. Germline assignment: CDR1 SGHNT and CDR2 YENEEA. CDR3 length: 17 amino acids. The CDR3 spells CASSLGRGLEPWDEQFF. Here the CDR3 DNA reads TGTGCCAGCAGCTTAGGAAGGGGGCTAGAGCCGTGGGATGAGCAGTTCTTC.

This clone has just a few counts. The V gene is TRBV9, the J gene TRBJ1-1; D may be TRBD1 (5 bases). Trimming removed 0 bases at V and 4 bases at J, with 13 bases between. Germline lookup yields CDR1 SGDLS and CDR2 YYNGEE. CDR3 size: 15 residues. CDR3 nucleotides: TGTGCCAGCAGCGTAGGGAATTTAAGGGGCACTGAAGCTTTCTTT. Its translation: CASSVGNLRGTEAFF.

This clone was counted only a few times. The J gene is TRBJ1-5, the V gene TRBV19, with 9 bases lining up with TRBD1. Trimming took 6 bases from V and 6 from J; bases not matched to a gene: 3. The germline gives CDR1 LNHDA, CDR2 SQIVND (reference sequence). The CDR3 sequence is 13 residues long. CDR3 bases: TGTGCCAGTAGGGGACAGGGTGGTCAGCCCCAGCATTTT. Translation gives CASRGQGGQPQHF.

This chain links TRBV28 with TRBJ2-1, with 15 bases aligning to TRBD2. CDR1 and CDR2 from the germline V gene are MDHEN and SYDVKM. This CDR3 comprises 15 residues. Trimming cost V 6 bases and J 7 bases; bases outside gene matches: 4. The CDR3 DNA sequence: TGTGCCAGCAGCCCGGGGACTAGCGGGAGGAATGAGCAGTTCTTC. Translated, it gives CASSPGTSGRNEQFF.

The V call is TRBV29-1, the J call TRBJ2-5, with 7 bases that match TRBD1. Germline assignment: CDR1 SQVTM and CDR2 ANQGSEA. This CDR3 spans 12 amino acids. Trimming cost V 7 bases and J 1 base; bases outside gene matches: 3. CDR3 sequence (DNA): TGCAGCGGACAGGGCGCCCAAGAGACCCAGTACTTC. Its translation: CSGQGAQETQYF.